These 8 T cell receptor beta chains share one sample of origin, sequenced in a study of blood T cell repertoires in COVID-19. Some clones are missing from TCRdb's copy, which holds only in-frame ones; the method was immunoSEQ multiplex PCR. This table has under 300,000 clones, roughly 91% appearing once. Sequences were obtained from peripheral blood. These receptors were collected from a young man with COVID-19, enrolled during active disease.

V gene TRBV7-9 combines with J gene TRBJ1-6; D is undetermined. The CDR3 length is 13 residues. The germline CDR1 and CDR2 sequences are SEHNR and FQNEAQ (reference sequence). V was shortened by 6 bases and J by 9 bases, with 12 bases between the two germline ends. CDR3 sequence (DNA): TGTGCCAGCAGGCCACCGGGGTCTTCACCCCTCCACTTT. It is translated as CASRPPGSSPLHF.

This chain joins TRBV19 and TRBJ2-6; 7 bases agree with TRBD1. Germline CDR1 and CDR2: LNHDA and SQIVND (reference sequence). The CDR3 is 15 residues long. Trimming cost V 3 bases and J 4 bases; bases outside gene matches: 3. CDR3 protein: CASSMTGTGANVLTF. CDR3 in DNA: TGTGCCAGTAGTATGACAGGGACCGGGGCCAACGTCCTGACTTTC.

V is TRBV13 and J is TRBJ2-2; a possible D gene is TRBD1 (6 bases). Per germline, CDR1 PRHDT and CDR2 FYEKMQ (reference sequence). The CDR3 spans 16 residues. V lost 3 bases and J lost 3, with 14 bases in between. CDR3 sequence reads: CASSLGATRHTGELFF. CDR3 nucleotide sequence: TGTGCCAGCAGCTTGGGGGCTACTAGACACACCGGGGAGCTGTTTTTT.

This chain connects TRBV30 to TRBJ1-5; tentatively, D is TRBD1 (5 bases). The V gene's germline CDR1 is GTSNPN and CDR2 SVGIG (reference sequence). This CDR3 contains 14 residues. Trimming took 0 bases from V and 4 from J, leaving 10 bases between them. CDR3 nucleotide sequence: TGTGCCTGGAGTGTACCGCGGGGGAATCAGCCCCAGCATTTT. This gives the protein CAWSVPRGNQPQHF.

The rearrangement uses TRBV5-4 and TRBJ2-5, with D tentatively TRBD2 (6 bases). V was shortened by 3 bases and J by 5 bases, with 11 bases between the two germline ends. Germline loops: CDR1 SGHNT, CDR2 YYREEE (reference sequence). The CDR3 runs 13 residues. The CDR3 spells CASSSRDSETQYF. The CDR3 DNA is TGTGCCAGCAGCTCCCGGGACTCGGAGACCCAGTACTTC.

V gene TRBV5-1 combines with J gene TRBJ1-4; TRBD1 matches at 7 bases. The CDR3 runs 14 residues. CDR1 and CDR2 from the germline V gene are SGHRS and YFSETQ. V lost 3 bases and J lost 6; bases outside the gene matches: 5. Written as DNA, the CDR3 is TGCGCCAGCAGCTCCCAGGGGGTACATGAAAAACTGTTTTTT. Translating gives CASSSQGVHEKLFF.

The chain recombines TRBV15 with TRBJ1-2; 9 bases align to TRBD1. The CDR3 sequence is 15 residues long. Trimming removed 4 bases from V and 7 bases from J; junction bases left unmatched: 10. Germline lookup yields CDR1 LNHNV and CDR2 YYDKDF (reference sequence). The CDR3 nucleotides read TGTGCCACCAGCACTCGACAGGGGGAAACGTCTGGCTACACCTTC. This encodes CATSTRQGETSGYTF.

J is TRBJ2-7 and V is TRBV7-9, with a possible D match to TRBD1 (5 bases). Trimming took 10 bases from V and 2 from J, leaving 12 bases between them. Germline lookup yields CDR1 SEHNR and CDR2 FQNEAQ (reference sequence). The CDR3 has 12 amino acids. As DNA, the CDR3 is TGTGCCACCTCTGAAGGGGCCTACGAGCAGTACTTC. This encodes CATSEGAYEQYF.